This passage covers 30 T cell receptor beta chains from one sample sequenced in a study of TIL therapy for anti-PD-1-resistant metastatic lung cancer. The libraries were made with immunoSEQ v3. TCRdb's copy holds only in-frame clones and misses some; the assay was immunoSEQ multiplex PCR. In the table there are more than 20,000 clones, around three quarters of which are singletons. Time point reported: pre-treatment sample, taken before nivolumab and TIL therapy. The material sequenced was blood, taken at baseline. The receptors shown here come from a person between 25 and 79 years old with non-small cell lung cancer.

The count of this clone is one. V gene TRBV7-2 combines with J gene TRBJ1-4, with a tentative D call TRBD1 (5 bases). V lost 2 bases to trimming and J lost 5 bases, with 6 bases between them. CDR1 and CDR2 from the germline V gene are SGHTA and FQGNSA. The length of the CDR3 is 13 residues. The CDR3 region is CASSLRGNEKLFF. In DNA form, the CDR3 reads TGTGCCAGCAGCTTACGGGGGAATGAAAAACTGTTTTTT.

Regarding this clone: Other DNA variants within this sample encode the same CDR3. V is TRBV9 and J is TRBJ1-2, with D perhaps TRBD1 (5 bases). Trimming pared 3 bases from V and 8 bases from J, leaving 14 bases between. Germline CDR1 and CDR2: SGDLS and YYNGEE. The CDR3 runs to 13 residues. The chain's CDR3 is CASSARVGGGYTF. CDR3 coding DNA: TGTGCCAGCAGCGCGCGGGTGGGGGGGGGCTACACCTTC.

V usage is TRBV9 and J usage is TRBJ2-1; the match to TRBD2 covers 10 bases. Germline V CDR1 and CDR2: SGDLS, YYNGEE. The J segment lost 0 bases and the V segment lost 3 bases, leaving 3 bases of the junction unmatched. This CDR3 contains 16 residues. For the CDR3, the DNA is TGTGCCAGCAGCGCTGGGACTAGCGCCTCCTACAATGAGCAGTTCTTC. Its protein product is CASSAGTSASYNEQFF.

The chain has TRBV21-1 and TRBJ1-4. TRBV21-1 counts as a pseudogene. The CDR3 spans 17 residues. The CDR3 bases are TGTGCCAGCAGCAAAGCAGTTGAGGGCCCTAATAATGAAAAACTGTTTTTT. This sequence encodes CASSKAVEGPNNEKLFF.

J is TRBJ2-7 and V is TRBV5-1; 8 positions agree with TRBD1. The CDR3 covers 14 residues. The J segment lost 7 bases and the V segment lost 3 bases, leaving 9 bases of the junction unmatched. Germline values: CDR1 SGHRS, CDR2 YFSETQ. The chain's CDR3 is CASSSLGRGLEQYV. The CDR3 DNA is TGCGCCAGCAGCTCCTTGGGCAGGGGGCTTGAGCAGTACGTC.

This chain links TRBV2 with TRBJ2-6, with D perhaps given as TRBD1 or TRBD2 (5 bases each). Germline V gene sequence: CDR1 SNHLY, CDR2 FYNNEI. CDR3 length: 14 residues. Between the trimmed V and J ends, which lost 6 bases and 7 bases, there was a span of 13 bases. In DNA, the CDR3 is TGTGCCAGCAGAGGGATGAGGGACGCCAACGTCCTGACTTTC. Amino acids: CASRGMRDANVLTF.

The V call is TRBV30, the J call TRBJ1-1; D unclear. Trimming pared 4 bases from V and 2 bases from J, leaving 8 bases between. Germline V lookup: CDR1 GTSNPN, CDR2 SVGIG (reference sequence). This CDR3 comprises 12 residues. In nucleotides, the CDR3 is TGTGCCTGGAAGCCCGAAAACACTGAAGCTTTCTTT. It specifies CAWKPENTEAFF.

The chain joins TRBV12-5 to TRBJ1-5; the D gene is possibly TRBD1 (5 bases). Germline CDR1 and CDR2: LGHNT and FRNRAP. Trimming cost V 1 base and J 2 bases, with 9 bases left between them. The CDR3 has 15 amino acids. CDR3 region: CASGLGQIGNQPQHF. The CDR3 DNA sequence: TGTGCTAGTGGTTTGGGACAGATTGGCAATCAGCCCCAGCATTTT.

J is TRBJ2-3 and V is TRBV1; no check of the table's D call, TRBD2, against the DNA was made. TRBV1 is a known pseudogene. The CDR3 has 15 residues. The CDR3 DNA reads TGCACCAGCACAACTCGGACTCCATGCACAGATACGCAGTATTTT. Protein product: CTSTTRTPCTDTQYF.

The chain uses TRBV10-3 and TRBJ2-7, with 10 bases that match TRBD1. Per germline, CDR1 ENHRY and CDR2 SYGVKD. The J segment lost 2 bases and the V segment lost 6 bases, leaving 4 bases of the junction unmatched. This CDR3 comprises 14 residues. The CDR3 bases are TGTGCCATCAGCGGACAGGGGGGCCCCTACGAGCAGTACTTC. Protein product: CAISGQGGPYEQYF.

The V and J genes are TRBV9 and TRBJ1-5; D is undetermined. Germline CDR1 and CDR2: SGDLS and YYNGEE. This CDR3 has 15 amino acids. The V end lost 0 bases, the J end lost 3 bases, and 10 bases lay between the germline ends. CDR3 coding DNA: TGTGCCAGCAGCGTAGCGGGGATGGTCAATCAGCCCCAGCATTTT. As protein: CASSVAGMVNQPQHF.

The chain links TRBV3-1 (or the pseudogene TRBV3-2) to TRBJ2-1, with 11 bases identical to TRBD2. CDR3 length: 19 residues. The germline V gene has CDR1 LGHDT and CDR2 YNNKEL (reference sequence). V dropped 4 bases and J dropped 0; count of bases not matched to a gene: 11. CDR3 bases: TGTGCCAGCAGCCCGCGGAGGGCTAGCGGGGGGAGCTCCTACAATGAGCAGTTCTTC. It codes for CASSPRRASGGSSYNEQFF.

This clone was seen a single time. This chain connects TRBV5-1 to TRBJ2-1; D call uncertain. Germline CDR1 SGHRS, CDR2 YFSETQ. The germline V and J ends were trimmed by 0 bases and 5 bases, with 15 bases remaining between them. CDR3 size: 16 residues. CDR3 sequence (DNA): TGCGCCAGCAGCTTGGTCTCAAACGATTACAACAATGAGCAGTTCTTC. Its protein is CASSLVSNDYNNEQFF.

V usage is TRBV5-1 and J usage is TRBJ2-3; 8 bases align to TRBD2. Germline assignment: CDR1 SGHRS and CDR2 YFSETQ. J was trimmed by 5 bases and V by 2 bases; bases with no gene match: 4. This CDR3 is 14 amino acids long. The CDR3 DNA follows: TGCGCCAGCAGCTTCGGGGGGGCGAGAGATACGCAGTATTTT. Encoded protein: CASSFGGARDTQYF.

CDR3 nucleotide sequence: TGTGCCAGCTCACCCCTGGAAAGGGGGGTTAATTCACCCCTCCACTTT. This sequence encodes CASSPLERGVNSPLHF. This chain links TRBV18 with TRBJ1-6, with D maybe TRBD1 (6 bases). CDR3 length: 16 residues. V was pared by 3 bases and J by 6 bases, with 15 bases between. Germline V gives CDR1 KGHSH, CDR2 LQKENI.

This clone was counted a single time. DNA for the CDR3: TGTGCCAGTAGGCCACAGGGGGCGCGTGAGACCCAGTACTTC. Translated: CASRPQGARETQYF. The V gene is TRBV19, the J gene TRBJ2-5; 9 bases agree with TRBD1. This CDR3 region has 14 residues. The trim removed 6 bases at V and 5 bases at J, leaving 7 bases unmatched. Germline V gene data show CDR1 as LNHDA and CDR2 as SQIVND (reference sequence).

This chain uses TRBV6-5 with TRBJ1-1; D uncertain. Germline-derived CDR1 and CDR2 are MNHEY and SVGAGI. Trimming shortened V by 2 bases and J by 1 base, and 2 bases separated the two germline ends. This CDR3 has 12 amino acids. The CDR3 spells CASSYRNTEAFF. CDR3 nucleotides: TGTGCCAGCAGTTACAGGAACACTGAAGCTTTCTTT.

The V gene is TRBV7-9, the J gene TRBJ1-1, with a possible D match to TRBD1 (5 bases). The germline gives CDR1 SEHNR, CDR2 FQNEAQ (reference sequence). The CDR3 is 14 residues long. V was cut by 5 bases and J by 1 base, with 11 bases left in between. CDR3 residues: CASSPGRANTEAFF. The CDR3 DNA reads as TGTGCCAGCAGCCCAGGGAGGGCGAACACTGAAGCTTTCTTT.

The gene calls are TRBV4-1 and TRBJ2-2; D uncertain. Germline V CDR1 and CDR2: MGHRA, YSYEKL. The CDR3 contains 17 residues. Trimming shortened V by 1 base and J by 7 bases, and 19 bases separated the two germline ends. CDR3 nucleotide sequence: TGCGCCAGCAGCCAAGGGGTCTTTGGACGTTACAGCGGGGAGCTGTTTTTT. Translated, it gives CASSQGVFGRYSGELFF.

As DNA, the CDR3 is TGTGCCTGGAGTTTAGCAGGGGGCTCTACAGATACGCAGTATTTT. This encodes CAWSLAGGSTDTQYF. This chain connects TRBV30 to TRBJ2-3, with 8 bases identical to TRBD1. CDR1 is GTSNPN, CDR2 SVGIG, per germline (reference sequence). The V segment lost 2 bases and the J segment 3 bases; nucleotides outside the gene matches: 7. This CDR3 has 15 amino acids.

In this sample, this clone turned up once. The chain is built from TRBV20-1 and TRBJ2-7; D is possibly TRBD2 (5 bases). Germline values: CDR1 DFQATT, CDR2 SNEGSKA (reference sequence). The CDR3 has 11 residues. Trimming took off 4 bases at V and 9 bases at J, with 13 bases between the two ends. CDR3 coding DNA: TGCAGTGCTACAGGACTCTCCGGGCAGTACTTC. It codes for CSATGLSGQYF.

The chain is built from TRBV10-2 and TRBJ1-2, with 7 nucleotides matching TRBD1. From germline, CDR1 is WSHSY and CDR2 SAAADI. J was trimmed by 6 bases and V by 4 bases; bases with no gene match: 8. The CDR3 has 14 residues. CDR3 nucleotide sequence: TGCGCCAGCAGTGTAGATAGGGGGCGGGATGGCTACACCTTC. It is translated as CASSVDRGRDGYTF.

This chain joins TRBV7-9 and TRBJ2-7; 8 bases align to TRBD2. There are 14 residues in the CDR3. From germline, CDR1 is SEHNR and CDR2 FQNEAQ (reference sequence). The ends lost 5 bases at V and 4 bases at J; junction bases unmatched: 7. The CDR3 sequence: CASSNFRGGYEQYV. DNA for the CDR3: TGTGCCAGCAGCAATTTTCGGGGGGGATACGAGCAGTACGTC.

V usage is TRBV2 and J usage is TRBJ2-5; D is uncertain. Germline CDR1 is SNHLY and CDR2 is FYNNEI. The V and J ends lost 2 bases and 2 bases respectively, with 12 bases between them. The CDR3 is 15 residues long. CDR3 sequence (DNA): TGTGCCAGCAGTGAACTGGGATCCAAACAAGAGACCCAGTACTTC. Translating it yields CASSELGSKQETQYF.

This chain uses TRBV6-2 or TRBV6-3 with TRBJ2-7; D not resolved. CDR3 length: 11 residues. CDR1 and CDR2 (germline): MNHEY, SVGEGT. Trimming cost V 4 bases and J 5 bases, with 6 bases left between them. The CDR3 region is CASSWANEQYF. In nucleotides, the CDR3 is TGTGCCAGCAGTTGGGCAAACGAGCAGTACTTC.

The CDR3 reads CATTYDSFGYGYTF. Here the CDR3 DNA reads TGTGCCACCACATATGACAGTTTTGGCTATGGCTACACCTTC. The chain combines TRBV19 with TRBJ1-2, with D possibly matching TRBD1 (5 bases). The ends were cut back, 10 bases at V and 4 bases at J, with 19 bases in the middle. The germline V gene encodes CDR1 LNHDA and CDR2 SQIVND (reference sequence). The length of the CDR3 is 14 residues.

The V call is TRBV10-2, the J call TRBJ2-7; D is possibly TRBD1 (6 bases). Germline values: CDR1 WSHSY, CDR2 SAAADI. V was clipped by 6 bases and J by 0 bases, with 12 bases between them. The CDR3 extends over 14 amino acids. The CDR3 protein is CASRKQGNSYEQYV. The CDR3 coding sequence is TGCGCCAGCAGAAAACAGGGCAACTCCTACGAGCAGTACGTC.

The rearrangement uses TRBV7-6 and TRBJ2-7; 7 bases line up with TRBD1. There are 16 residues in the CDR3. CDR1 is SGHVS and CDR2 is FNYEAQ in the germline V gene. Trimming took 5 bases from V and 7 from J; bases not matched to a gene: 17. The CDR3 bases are TGTGCCAGCAGCCCACAGGGGTTCGATACCCTTGGGGAGCAGTACGTC. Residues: CASSPQGFDTLGEQYV.

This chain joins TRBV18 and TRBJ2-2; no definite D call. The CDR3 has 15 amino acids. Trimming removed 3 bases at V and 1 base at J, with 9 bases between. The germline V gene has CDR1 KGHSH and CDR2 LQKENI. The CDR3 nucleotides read TGTGCCAGCTCACCGGGTCGGCAGAACACCGGGGAGCTGTTTTTT. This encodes CASSPGRQNTGELFF. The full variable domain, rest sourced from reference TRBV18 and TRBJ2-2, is NAGVMQNPRHLVRRRGQEARLRCSPMKGHSHVYWYRQLPEEGLKFMVYLQKENIIDESGMPKERFSAEFPKEGPSILRIQQVVRGDSAAYFCASSPGRQNTGELFFGEGSRLTVL.

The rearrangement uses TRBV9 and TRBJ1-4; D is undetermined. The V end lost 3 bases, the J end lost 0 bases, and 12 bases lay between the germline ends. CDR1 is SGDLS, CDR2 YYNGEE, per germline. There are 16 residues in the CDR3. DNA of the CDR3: TGTGCCAGCAGCGCAGAGGTTATGACAACTAATGAAAAACTGTTTTTT. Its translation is CASSAEVMTTNEKLFF.